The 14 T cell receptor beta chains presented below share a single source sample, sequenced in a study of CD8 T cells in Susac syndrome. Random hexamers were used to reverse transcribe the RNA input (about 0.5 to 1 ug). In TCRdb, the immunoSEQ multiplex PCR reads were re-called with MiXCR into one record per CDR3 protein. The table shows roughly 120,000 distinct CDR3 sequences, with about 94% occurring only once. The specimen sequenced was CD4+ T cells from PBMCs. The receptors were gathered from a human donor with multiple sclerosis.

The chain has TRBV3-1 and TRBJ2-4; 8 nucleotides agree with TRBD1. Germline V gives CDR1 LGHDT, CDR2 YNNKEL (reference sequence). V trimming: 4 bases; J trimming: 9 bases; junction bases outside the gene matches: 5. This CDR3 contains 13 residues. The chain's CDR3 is CASSPFTGGIQYF. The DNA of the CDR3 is TGTGCCAGCAGCCCTTTTACAGGGGGCATTCAGTACTTC.

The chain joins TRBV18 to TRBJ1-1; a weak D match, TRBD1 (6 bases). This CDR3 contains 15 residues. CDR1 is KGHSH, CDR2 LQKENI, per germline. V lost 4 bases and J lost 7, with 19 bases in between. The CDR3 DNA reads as TGTGCCAGCTCACGGTCTCTACAGGGTACGGATGAAGCTTTCTTT. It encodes CASSRSLQGTDEAFF.

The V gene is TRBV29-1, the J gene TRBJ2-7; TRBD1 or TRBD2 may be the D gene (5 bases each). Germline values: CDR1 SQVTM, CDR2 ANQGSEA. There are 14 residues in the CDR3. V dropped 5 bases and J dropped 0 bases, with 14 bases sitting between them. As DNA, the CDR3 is TGCAGCGTTATCAGGCCAGGGAGCTCCTACGAGCAGTACTTC. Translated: CSVIRPGSSYEQYF.

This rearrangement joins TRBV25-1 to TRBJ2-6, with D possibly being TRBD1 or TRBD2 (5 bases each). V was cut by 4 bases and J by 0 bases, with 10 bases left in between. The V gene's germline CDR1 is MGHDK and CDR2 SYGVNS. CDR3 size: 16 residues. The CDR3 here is CASSGGWNSGANVLTF. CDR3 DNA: TGTGCCAGCAGTGGGGGGTGGAACTCTGGGGCCAACGTCCTGACTTTC.

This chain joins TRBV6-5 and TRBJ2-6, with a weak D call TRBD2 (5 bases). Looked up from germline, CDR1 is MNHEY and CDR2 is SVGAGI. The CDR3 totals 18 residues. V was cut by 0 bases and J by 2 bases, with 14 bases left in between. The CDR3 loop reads CASSYSMRFGTGANVLTF. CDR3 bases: TGTGCCAGCAGTTACTCGATGAGGTTCGGGACTGGGGCCAACGTCCTGACTTTC.

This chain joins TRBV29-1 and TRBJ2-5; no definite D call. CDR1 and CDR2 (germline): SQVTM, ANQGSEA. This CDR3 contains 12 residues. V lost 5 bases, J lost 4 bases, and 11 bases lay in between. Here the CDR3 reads CSVKGVVETQYF. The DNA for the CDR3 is TGCAGCGTTAAGGGCGTCGTAGAGACCCAGTACTTC.

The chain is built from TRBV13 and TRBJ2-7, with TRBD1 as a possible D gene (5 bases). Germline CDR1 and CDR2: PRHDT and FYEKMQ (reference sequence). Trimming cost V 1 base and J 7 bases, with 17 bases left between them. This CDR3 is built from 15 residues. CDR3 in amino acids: CASSLDRNFLMEQYF. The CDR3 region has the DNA TGTGCCAGCAGCTTAGACAGGAACTTCTTGATGGAGCAGTACTTC.

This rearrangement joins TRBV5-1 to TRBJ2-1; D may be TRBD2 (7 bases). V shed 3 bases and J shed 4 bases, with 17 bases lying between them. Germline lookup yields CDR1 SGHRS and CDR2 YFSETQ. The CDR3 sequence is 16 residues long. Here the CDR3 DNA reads TGCGCCAGCAGCTACAGAGTGCGGGGGACATACAATGAGCAGTTCTTC. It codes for CASSYRVRGTYNEQFF.

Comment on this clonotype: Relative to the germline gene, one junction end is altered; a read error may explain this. DNA for the CDR3: TGTGCCTGGAGCCAGGGGGAAGCCGGCAAGGATTTT. Encoded protein: CAWSQGEAGKDF. The J gene is TRBJ2-3, the V gene TRBV30, with 7 bases identical to TRBD1. This CDR3 comprises 12 residues. CDR1 GTSNPN and CDR2 SVGIG come from the germline V gene (reference sequence). Full variable domain (missing parts from reference TRBV30 and TRBJ2-3): SQTIHQWPATLVQPVGSPLSLECTVEGTSNPNLYWYRQAAGRGLQLLFYSVGIGQISSEVPQNLSASRPQDRQFILSSKKLLLSDSGFYLCAWSQGEAGKDFGPGTRLTVL.

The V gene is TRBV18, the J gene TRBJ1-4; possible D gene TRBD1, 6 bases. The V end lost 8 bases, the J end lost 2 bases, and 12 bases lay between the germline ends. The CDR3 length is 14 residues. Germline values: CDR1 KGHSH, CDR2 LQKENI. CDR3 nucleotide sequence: TGTGCCAGCGGCAGGGGTGGCACTAATGAAAAACTGTTTTTT. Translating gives CASGRGGTNEKLFF.

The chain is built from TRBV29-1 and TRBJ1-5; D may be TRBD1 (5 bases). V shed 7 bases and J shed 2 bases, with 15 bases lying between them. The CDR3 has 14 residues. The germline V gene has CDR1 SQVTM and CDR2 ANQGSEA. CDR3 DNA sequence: TGCAGCGCTACTGGGGGGGTCGGCAATCAGCCCCAGCATTTT. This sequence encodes CSATGGVGNQPQHF.

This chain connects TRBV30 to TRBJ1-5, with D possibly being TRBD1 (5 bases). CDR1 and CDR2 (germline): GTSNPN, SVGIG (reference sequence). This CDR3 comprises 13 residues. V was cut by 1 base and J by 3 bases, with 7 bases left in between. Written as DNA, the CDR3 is TGTGCCTGGAGTGGACAGAACAATCAGCCCCAGCATTTT. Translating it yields CAWSGQNNQPQHF. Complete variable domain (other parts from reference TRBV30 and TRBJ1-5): SQTIHQWPATLVQPVGSPLSLECTVEGTSNPNLYWYRQAAGRGLQLLFYSVGIGQISSEVPQNLSASRPQDRQFILSSKKLLLSDSGFYLCAWSGQNNQPQHFGDGTRLSIL.

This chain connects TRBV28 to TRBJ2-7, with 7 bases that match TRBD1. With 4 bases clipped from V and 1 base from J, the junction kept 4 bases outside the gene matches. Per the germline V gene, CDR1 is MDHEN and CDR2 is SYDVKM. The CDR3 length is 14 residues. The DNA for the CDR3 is TGTGCCAGCAGTTCGTCGACAGGGTCCTACGAGCAGTACTTC. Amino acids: CASSSSTGSYEQYF.

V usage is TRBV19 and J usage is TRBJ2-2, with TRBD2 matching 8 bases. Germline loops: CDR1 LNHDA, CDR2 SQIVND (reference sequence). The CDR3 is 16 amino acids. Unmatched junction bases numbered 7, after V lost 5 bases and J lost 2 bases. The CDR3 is CASSAVAGLNTGELFF. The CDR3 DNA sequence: TGTGCCAGTAGTGCCGTAGCGGGACTTAACACCGGGGAGCTGTTTTTT.